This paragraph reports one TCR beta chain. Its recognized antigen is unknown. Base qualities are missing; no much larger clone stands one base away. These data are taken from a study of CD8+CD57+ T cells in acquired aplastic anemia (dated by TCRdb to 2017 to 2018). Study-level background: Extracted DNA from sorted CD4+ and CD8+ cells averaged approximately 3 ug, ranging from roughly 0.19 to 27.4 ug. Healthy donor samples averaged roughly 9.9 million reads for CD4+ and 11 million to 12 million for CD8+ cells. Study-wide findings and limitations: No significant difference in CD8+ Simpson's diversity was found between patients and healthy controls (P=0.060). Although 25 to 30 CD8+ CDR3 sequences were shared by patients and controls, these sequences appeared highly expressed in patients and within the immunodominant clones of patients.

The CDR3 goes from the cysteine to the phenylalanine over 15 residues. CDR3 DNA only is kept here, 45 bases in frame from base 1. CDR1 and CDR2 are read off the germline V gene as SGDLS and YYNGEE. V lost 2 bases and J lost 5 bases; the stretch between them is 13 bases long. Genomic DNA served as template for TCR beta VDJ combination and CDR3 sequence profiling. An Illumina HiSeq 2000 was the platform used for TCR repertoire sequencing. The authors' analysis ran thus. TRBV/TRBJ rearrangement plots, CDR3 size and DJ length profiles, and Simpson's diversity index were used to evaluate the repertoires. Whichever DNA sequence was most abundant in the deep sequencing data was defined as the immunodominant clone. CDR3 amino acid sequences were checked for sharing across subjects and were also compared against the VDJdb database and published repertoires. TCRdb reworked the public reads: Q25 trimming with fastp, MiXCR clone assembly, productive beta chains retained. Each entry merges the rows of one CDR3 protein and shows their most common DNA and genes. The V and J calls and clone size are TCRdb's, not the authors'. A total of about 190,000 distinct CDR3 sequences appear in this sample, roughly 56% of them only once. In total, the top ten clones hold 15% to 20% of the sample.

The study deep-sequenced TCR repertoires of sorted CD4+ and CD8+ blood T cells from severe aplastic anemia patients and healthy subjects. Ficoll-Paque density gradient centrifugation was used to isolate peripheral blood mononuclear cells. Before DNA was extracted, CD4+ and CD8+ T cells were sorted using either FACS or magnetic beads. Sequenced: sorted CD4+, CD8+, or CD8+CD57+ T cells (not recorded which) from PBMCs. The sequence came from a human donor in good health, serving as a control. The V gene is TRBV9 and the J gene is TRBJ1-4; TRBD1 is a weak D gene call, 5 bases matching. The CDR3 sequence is CASSVLGLQNEKLFF. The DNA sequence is TGTGCCAGCAGCGTTTTGGGACTTCAAAATGAAAAACTGTTTTTT.